This TCR beta chain was recorded in a study of T cells in Graves' hyperthyroidism and ophthalmopathy. Study background: At initial diagnosis, before any treatment had begun, peripheral blood was obtained. Study conclusions and caveats: Blood also held most thyroid clonotypes expanded beyond 0.001.

Amplification of TCR beta CDR3 regions was performed using RNA transcripts as template. HTBI primers were employed in a first-round RT-PCR of the TCR CDR3. TCRdb used MiXCR to reprocess the multiplex PCR reads, holding one entry per CDR3 protein. The table lists 300,000 to 450,000 distinct CDR3 sequences, 17% of them singletons. This clonotype showed up just a few times. Its specificity is unknown. The material sequenced was blood. The sequence was collected from a young woman with Graves' hyperthyroidism that later progressed to Graves' ophthalmopathy.

The CDR3, as DNA: TGTGCCAGTAGCGCCGAGGCGGCCGCAGAAAAACTGTTTTTT. Translating gives CASSAEAAAEKLFF. The chain has TRBV19 and TRBJ1-4; D gene unclear. In germline, CDR1 is LNHDA, CDR2 SQIVND (reference sequence). The CDR3 sequence is 14 residues long. With 6 bases removed from V and 8 bases from J, the gap between germline ends came to 16 bases.